This T cell receptor beta chain was sequenced during a study of T cell responses to AZD1222 COVID-19 vaccine. At the level of the study: The analysis combined second doses at about 4 or about 12 weeks.

Broader study findings: Clonal diversity may have been underestimated, and the donors were mostly white British, with more females than males. Unmutated variant regions reportedly attract nearly half of all spike-specific TCRs. The study identified only five to seven AZD1222 recipients as seropositive at baseline.

CDR1 is SGHAT and CDR2 is FQNNGV in the germline V gene. This CDR3 is 13 amino acids long. V gave up 8 bases and J gave up 4 bases, with 14 bases separating them. The data were produced by immunoSEQ multiplex PCR, yet TCRdb's version contains in-frame clones alone and is incomplete. Of 100,000 to 150,000 clones listed, about nine tenths are singletons. Turning to this clone: Its antigen is not known.

This TCR derives from an adult in good health. The material sequenced was peripheral blood, taken on day 0 of AZD1222 vaccination. This rearrangement joins TRBV11-2 to TRBJ1-2; no definite D call. CDR3 amino acids: CASGRQTTYGYTF. DNA for the CDR3: TGTGCCAGCGGTAGACAAACGACCTATGGCTACACCTTC.